The 31 T cell receptor beta chains given below trace back to one sample, sequenced in a study of metastatic and nonmetastatic thyroid tumors. Using MiXCR, TCRdb reanalyzed the PCR reads. The sample consists of around 52,000 clones, roughly 29% of them appearing once. Patients were all untreated before their thyroid surgery. The specimen sequenced was blood. The receptors come from a female donor with papillary thyroid cancer or a benign thyroid nodule (not recorded which). Some clones in this sample may be carry-over from other donors' samples.

This clone occurred a few times. The J gene is TRBJ2-1, the V gene TRBV2, with 9 nucleotides matching TRBD1. Per germline, CDR1 SNHLY and CDR2 FYNNEI. The CDR3 length is 15 residues. The V gene end was trimmed by 6 bases and the J gene end by 5 bases; junction bases not matched to a gene: 8. CDR3 region: CASSYRDRVDNEQFF. The CDR3 DNA sequence: TGTGCCAGCAGCTACCGGGACAGGGTAGACAATGAGCAGTTCTTC.

The rearrangement links TRBV19 to TRBJ1-2; the match to TRBD1 covers 8 bases. The V gene end was trimmed by 3 bases and the J gene end by 3 bases; junction bases not matched to a gene: 9. The CDR3 runs to 16 residues. The germline V gene has CDR1 LNHDA and CDR2 SQIVND (reference sequence). CDR3 residues: CASSISPSTGDYGYTF. The CDR3 DNA reads as TGTGCCAGTAGTATTTCCCCATCGACAGGGGACTATGGCTACACCTTC.

The V and J genes are TRBV5-1 and TRBJ2-7, with TRBD2 identical over 11 bases. CDR1 and CDR2 from the germline V gene are SGHRS and YFSETQ. V trimming: 4 bases; J trimming: 5 bases; junction bases outside the gene matches: 8. The CDR3 is 15 residues long. The CDR3 here is CASSTNLAGGHEQYF. For the CDR3, the DNA is TGCGCCAGCAGCACAAATTTAGCGGGAGGGCACGAGCAGTACTTC.

J is TRBJ2-3 and V is TRBV5-1, with 9 bases lining up with TRBD1. The V gene end was trimmed by 2 bases and the J gene end by 4 bases; junction bases not matched to a gene: 5. The CDR3 extends over 15 amino acids. The germline V gene has CDR1 SGHRS and CDR2 YFSETQ. This chain's CDR3 is CASSLGDRDPDTQYF. CDR3 DNA sequence: TGCGCCAGCAGCTTAGGGGACAGGGACCCAGATACGCAGTATTTT.

The J gene is TRBJ1-2, the V gene TRBV10-2, with 7 bases that match TRBD1. After removal of 7 bases from V and 1 base from J, the junction contained 6 bases not matched to a gene. CDR3 length equals 14 residues. Germline V gene data show CDR1 as WSHSY and CDR2 as SAAADI. CDR3 sequence (DNA): TGCGCCAGCACCCCGGGACAGATTAACTATGGCTACACCTTC. Its protein is CASTPGQINYGYTF.

The genes are TRBV5-1 and TRBJ2-1, with 10 bases aligning to TRBD2. The CDR3 contains 14 residues. The germline CDR1 and CDR2 sequences are SGHRS and YFSETQ. Trimming removed 6 bases from V and 5 bases from J; junction bases left unmatched: 5. The chain's CDR3 is CASKFLAGDNEQFF. Written as DNA, the CDR3 is TGCGCCAGCAAATTTCTAGCGGGGGACAATGAGCAGTTCTTC.

The rearrangement links TRBV20-1 to TRBJ2-1; TRBD1 agrees at 8 bases. The germline V gene encodes CDR1 DFQATT and CDR2 SNEGSKA (reference sequence). The CDR3 has 14 residues. V was clipped by 3 bases and J by 7 bases; unmatched bases: 8. The CDR3 here is CSASTGTGTNEQFF. CDR3 in DNA: TGCAGTGCTAGTACCGGGACAGGCACGAATGAGCAGTTCTTC.

In this sample, this clone turned up many times. This chain links TRBV30 with TRBJ1-3; the D is unclear. The length of the CDR3 is 17 residues. Germline V gives CDR1 GTSNPN, CDR2 SVGIG (reference sequence). V lost 2 bases and J lost 0, with 17 bases in between. The CDR3 loop is CAWSTRTGTSSGNTIYF. CDR3 DNA: TGTGCCTGGAGTACCCGGACCGGAACAAGCTCTGGAAACACCATATATTTT.

This clone has more than one count but fewer than ten. The rearrangement links TRBV10-3 to TRBJ2-7; 8 bases fit TRBD1. From germline, CDR1 is ENHRY and CDR2 SYGVKD. This CDR3 spans 16 amino acids. After removal of 3 bases from V and 3 bases from J, the junction contained 10 bases not matched to a gene. This CDR3 reads CAISDGQGMGGYEQYF. In DNA, the CDR3 is TGTGCCATCAGTGACGGACAGGGCATGGGGGGCTACGAGCAGTACTTC.

This chain joins TRBV11-2 and TRBJ1-5; D is unclear. The V end lost 3 bases, the J end lost 9 bases, and 27 bases lay between the germline ends. CDR1 is SGHAT and CDR2 is FQNNGV in the germline V gene. There are 18 residues in the CDR3. CDR3: CASSFRQEKLMGGRPQHF. CDR3 in DNA: TGTGCCAGCAGCTTTCGGCAGGAAAAACTTATGGGTGGTCGGCCCCAGCATTTT.

This clone has only a few counts. The chain employs TRBV24-1 and TRBJ1-2; a weak D match, TRBD1 (6 bases). The CDR3 consists of 13 residues. Trimming shortened V by 7 bases and J by 6 bases, and 14 bases separated the two germline ends. CDR1 is KGHDR and CDR2 is SFDVKD in the germline V gene. CDR3 sequence (DNA): TGTGCCACCAGACAGGGCAGTGGTGATGGCTACACCTTC. This gives the protein CATRQGSGDGYTF.

This clone was seen more than once but under ten times. The chain is built from TRBV28 and TRBJ2-1; 12 positions agree with TRBD2. Germline CDR1 is MDHEN and CDR2 is SYDVKM. V lost 6 bases to trimming and J lost 4 bases; unmatched junction nucleotides: 4. The CDR3 consists of 15 residues. CDR3 nucleotides: TGTGCCAGCAGGCCGGGACTAGCGGGTTACAATGAGCAGTTCTTC. This codes for CASRPGLAGYNEQFF.

The rearrangement uses TRBV19 and TRBJ1-2, with D tentatively TRBD1 (5 bases). The germline CDR1 and CDR2 sequences are LNHDA and SQIVND (reference sequence). The CDR3 runs to 13 residues. V lost 10 bases to trimming and J lost 3 bases, with 15 bases between them. The CDR3 nucleotides read TGTGCCACCAGAAAGCAGGGTGACTATGGCTACACCTTC. Its translation is CATRKQGDYGYTF.

The chain is built from TRBV7-2 and TRBJ2-2; perhaps TRBD1 as D (5 bases). The CDR3 covers 15 residues. Germline V CDR1 and CDR2: SGHTA, FQGNSA. Trimming left V 1 base short and J 5 bases short, with 11 bases between. The CDR3 region is CASSLDLGDTGELFF. DNA for the CDR3: TGTGCCAGCAGCTTAGACTTAGGGGATACCGGGGAGCTGTTTTTT.

The V and J genes are TRBV11-2 and TRBJ1-1; D possibly corresponds to TRBD1 (5 bases). Germline V gene data show CDR1 as SGHAT and CDR2 as FQNNGV. This CDR3 comprises 12 residues. V was cut by 3 bases and J by 4 bases, with 6 bases left in between. Here the CDR3 DNA reads TGTGCCAGCAGCTTTGGGGGCACTGAAGCTTTCTTT. Its translation: CASSFGGTEAFF. Complete variable domain (other parts from reference TRBV11-2 and TRBJ1-1): EAGVAQSPRYKIIEKRQSVAFWCNPISGHATLYWYQQILGQGPKLLIQFQNNGVVDDSQLPKDRFSAERLKGVDSTLKIQPAKLEDSAVYLCASSFGGTEAFFGQGTRLTVV.

This sequence joins TRBV28 and TRBJ2-2; TRBD2 agrees at 12 bases. From germline, CDR1 is MDHEN and CDR2 SYDVKM. The trim removed 1 base at V and 5 bases at J, leaving 2 bases unmatched. The CDR3 length is 16 residues. The DNA for the CDR3 is TGTGCCAGCAGTTTATTAGGGACTAGCGGGACCGGGGAGCTGTTTTTT. This translates into CASSLLGTSGTGELFF.

A few counts support this clone. The chain couples TRBV20-1 to TRBJ2-7; tentative D call: TRBD2 (7 bases). Between the trimmed V and J ends, which lost 1 base and 4 bases, there was a span of 17 bases. The CDR3 totals 15 residues. Germline V gene sequence: CDR1 DFQATT, CDR2 SNEGSKA (reference sequence). The CDR3 here is CSARGRGGLFYEQYF. The CDR3, as DNA: TGCAGTGCTAGAGGCCGCGGGGGCCTCTTTTACGAGCAGTACTTC.

The chain employs TRBV9 and TRBJ2-3; 9 nucleotides line up with TRBD2. V trimming: 0 bases; J trimming: 4 bases; junction bases outside the gene matches: 12. Germline values: CDR1 SGDLS, CDR2 YYNGEE. The CDR3 covers 18 residues. CDR3 amino acids: CASSVEAGVAGAADTQYF. The CDR3 DNA reads as TGTGCCAGCAGCGTAGAGGCAGGGGTAGCGGGGGCCGCAGATACGCAGTATTTT.

This clone is labeled medium-sized. V is TRBV6-1 and J is TRBJ2-7, with 9 bases that match TRBD2. Germline V gives CDR1 MNHNS, CDR2 SASEGT. V gave up 6 bases and J gave up 1 base; unmatched junction bases: 7. The length of the CDR3 is 15 residues. In nucleotides, the CDR3 is TGTGCCAGCAGCCGCGGGGGGGAAGGGTCCTACGAGCAGTACTTC. This sequence encodes CASSRGGEGSYEQYF.

The table lists this clone with a few counts. This sample also contains other DNA sequences that code for the same CDR3. The CDR3 DNA sequence: TGTGCCAGCAGCCTTACTGGGGAGACCCAGTACTTC. It encodes CASSLTGETQYF. V usage is TRBV11-2 and J usage is TRBJ2-5, with no clear D. V lost 5 bases to trimming and J lost 5 bases, with 9 bases between them. The CDR3 loop spans 12 amino acids. The V gene's germline CDR1 is SGHAT and CDR2 FQNNGV. The complete variable domain, with remaining parts taken from reference TRBV11-2 and TRBJ2-5, reads EAGVAQSPRYKIIEKRQSVAFWCNPISGHATLYWYQQILGQGPKLLIQFQNNGVVDDSQLPKDRFSAERLKGVDSTLKIQPAKLEDSAVYLCASSLTGETQYFGPGTRLLVL.

Relative to its sample, this clone is medium-sized. The chain has TRBV7-2 and TRBJ2-1, with D possibly matching TRBD1 (6 bases). Trimming cost V 5 bases and J 5 bases, with 13 bases left between them. The CDR3 is 14 residues long. In germline, CDR1 is SGHTA, CDR2 FQGNSA. The CDR3 region has the DNA TGTGCCAGCAGCACCGGACAGATGAACAATGAGCAGTTCTTC. Translating gives CASSTGQMNNEQFF.

The chain recombines TRBV11-2 with TRBJ1-1; no clear D gene. The CDR3 length is 13 residues. Trimming removed 5 bases at V and 1 base at J, with 8 bases between. The germline V gene has CDR1 SGHAT and CDR2 FQNNGV. The CDR3 region is CASSNPWNTEAFF. The CDR3 region has the DNA TGTGCCAGCAGCAATCCATGGAACACTGAAGCTTTCTTT.

About this clone itself: At the DNA level, this CDR3 is encoded by other sequences in the same sample as well. The chain combines TRBV2 with TRBJ1-2; 9 positions match TRBD1. The CDR3 has 15 amino acids. Losses at the gene ends were 7 bases for V and 2 bases for J; bases not matched to a gene: 8. Germline assignment: CDR1 SNHLY and CDR2 FYNNEI. This CDR3 reads CASTGWDRENYGYTF. The CDR3 nucleotides read TGTGCCAGCACTGGTTGGGACAGGGAAAACTATGGCTACACCTTC.

CDR3: CAWRRGNTEAFF. CDR3 coding DNA: TGTGCCTGGAGGAGGGGGAACACTGAAGCTTTCTTT. The gene calls are TRBV30 and TRBJ1-1; weak D call: TRBD1 (5 bases). V lost 3 bases, J lost 1 base, and 6 bases lay in between. The V gene's germline CDR1 is GTSNPN and CDR2 SVGIG (reference sequence). This CDR3 is 12 amino acids long.

The gene calls are TRBV7-3 and TRBJ2-6; D gene uncertain. The CDR3 runs to 16 residues. Germline V gives CDR1 SGHTA, CDR2 FQGTGA. V was cut by 5 bases and J by 4 bases, with 15 bases left in between. CDR3 loop: CASSPAIAPGANVLTF. The CDR3 coding sequence is TGTGCCAGCAGCCCTGCCATAGCACCGGGGGCCAACGTCCTGACTTTC.

This clone is medium-sized within its sample. The J gene is TRBJ2-2, the V gene TRBV12-3 or TRBV12-4; D is ambiguous. This CDR3 comprises 11 residues. The V end was cut by 7 bases, the J end by 6 bases, with 6 bases between. Here the CDR3 reads CASKIAGELFF. The CDR3 DNA reads TGTGCCAGCAAGATAGCCGGGGAGCTGTTTTTT.

This chain connects TRBV4-3 to TRBJ1-2; 7 positions agree with TRBD1. V dropped 3 bases and J dropped 0; count of bases not matched to a gene: 7. The CDR3 is made up of 16 amino acids. Per germline, CDR1 LGHNA and CDR2 YSLEER. DNA for the CDR3: TGCGCCAGCAGCCAGGTTGAGGGGGCGACTAACTATGGCTACACCTTC. Encoded protein: CASSQVEGATNYGYTF.

This clone was seen a few times. This chain connects TRBV6-1 to TRBJ2-1; the D is unclear. Trimming took off 6 bases at V and 9 bases at J, with 15 bases between the two ends. Germline lookup yields CDR1 MNHNS and CDR2 SASEGT. CDR3 length: 13 residues. CDR3 sequence: CASRLHPRGEQFF. The CDR3 DNA is TGTGCCAGCAGGCTCCACCCTAGAGGTGAGCAGTTCTTC.

This clone turned up a few times. The rearrangement uses TRBV28 and TRBJ2-3; TRBD2 is a possible D gene (6 bases). V was clipped by 3 bases and J by 3 bases, with 13 bases between them. The CDR3 is 15 residues long. The germline V gene has CDR1 MDHEN and CDR2 SYDVKM. CDR3 sequence reads: CASSFGTGVTDTQYF. The CDR3 region has the DNA TGTGCCAGCAGTTTTGGGACGGGAGTAACAGATACGCAGTATTTT.

This sequence joins TRBV6-5 and TRBJ2-7; no clear D gene. There are 13 residues in the CDR3. The germline V gene has CDR1 MNHEY and CDR2 SVGAGI. V was trimmed by 0 bases and J by 0 bases, leaving 3 bases between them. For the CDR3, the DNA is TGTGCCAGCAGTTACTCCAACTCCTACGAGCAGTACTTC. It translates to CASSYSNSYEQYF.

V usage is TRBV12-3 or TRBV12-4 and J usage is TRBJ1-2; D possibly corresponds to TRBD1 (5 bases). The V and J ends lost 2 bases and 4 bases respectively, with 11 bases between them. The CDR3 runs to 14 residues. The CDR3 reads CASSLPDRSYGYTF. CDR3 sequence (DNA): TGTGCCAGCAGTTTACCCGACAGATCCTATGGCTACACCTTC.